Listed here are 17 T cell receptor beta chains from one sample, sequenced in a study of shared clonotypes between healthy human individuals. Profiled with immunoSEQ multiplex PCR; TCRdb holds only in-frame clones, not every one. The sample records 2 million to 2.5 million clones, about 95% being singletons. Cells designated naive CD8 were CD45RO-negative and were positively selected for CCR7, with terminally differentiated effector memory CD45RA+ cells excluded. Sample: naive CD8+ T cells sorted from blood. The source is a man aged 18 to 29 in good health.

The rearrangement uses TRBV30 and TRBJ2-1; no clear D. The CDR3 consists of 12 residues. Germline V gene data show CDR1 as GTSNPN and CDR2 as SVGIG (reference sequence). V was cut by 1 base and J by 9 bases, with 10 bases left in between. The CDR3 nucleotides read TGTGCCTGGAGTGAAACATTAAGTGAGCAGTTCTTC. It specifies CAWSETLSEQFF.

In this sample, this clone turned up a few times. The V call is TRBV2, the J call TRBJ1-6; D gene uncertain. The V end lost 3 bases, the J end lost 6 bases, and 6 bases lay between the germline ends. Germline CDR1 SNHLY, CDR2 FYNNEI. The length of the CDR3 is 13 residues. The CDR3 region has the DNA TGTGCCAGCAGTGATCCGGCTAATTCACCCCTCCACTTT. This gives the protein CASSDPANSPLHF. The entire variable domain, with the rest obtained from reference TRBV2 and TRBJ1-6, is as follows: EPEVTQTPSHQVTQMGQEVILRCVPISNHLYFYWYRQILGQKVEFLVSFYNNEISEKSEIFDDQFSVERPDGSNFTLKIRSTKLEDSAMYFCASSDPANSPLHFGNGTRLTVT.

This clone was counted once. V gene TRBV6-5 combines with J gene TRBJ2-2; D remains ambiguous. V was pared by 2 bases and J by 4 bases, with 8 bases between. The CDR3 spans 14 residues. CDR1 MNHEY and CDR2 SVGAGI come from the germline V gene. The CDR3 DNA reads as TGTGCCAGCAGTTACGGCGGTGTCACCGGGGAGCTGTTTTTT. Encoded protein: CASSYGGVTGELFF.

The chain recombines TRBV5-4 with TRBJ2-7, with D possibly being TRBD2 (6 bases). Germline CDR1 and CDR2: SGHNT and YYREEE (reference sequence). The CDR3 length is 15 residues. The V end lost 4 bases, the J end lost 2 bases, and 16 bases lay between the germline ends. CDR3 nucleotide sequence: TGTGCCAGCAGCCTAGGAGGGCGACCTACCTACGAGCAGTACTTC. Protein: CASSLGGRPTYEQYF.

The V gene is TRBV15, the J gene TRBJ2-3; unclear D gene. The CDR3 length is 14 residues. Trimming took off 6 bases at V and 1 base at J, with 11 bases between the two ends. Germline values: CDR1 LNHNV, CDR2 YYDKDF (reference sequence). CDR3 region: CATSKAMGTDTQYF. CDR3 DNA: TGTGCCACCAGTAAAGCCATGGGCACAGATACGCAGTATTTT.

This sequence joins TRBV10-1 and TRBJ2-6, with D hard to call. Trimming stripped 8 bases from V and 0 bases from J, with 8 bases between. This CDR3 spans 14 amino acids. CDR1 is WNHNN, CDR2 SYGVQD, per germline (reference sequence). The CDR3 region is CASRGPSGANVLTF. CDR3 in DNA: TGCGCCAGCCGTGGGCCCTCTGGGGCCAACGTCCTGACTTTC.

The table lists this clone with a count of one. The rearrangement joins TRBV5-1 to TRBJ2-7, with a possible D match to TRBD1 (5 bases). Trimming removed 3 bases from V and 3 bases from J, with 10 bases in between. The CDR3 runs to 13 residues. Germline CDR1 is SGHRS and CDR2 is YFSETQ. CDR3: CASSSSQGYEQYF. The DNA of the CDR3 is TGCGCCAGCAGCTCCTCCCAGGGCTACGAGCAGTACTTC.

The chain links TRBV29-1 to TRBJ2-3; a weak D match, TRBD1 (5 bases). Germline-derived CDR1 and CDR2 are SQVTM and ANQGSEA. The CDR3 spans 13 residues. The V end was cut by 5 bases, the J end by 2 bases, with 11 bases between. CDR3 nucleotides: TGCAGCGTTTACGGACAAAACACAGATACGCAGTATTTT. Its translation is CSVYGQNTDTQYF.

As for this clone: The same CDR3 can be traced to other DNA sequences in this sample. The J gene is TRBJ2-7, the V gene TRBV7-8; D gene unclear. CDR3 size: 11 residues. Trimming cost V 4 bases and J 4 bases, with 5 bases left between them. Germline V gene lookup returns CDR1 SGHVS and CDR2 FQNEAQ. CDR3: CASSWGYEQYF. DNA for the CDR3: TGTGCCAGCAGCTGGGGATACGAGCAGTACTTC.

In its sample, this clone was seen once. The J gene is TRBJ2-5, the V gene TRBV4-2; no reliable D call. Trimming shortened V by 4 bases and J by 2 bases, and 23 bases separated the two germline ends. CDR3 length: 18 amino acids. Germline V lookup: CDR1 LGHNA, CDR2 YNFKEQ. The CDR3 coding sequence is TGTGCCAGCAGCCCTACGCTGGTCCTAACGTTTACACAAGAGACCCAGTACTTC. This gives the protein CASSPTLVLTFTQETQYF.

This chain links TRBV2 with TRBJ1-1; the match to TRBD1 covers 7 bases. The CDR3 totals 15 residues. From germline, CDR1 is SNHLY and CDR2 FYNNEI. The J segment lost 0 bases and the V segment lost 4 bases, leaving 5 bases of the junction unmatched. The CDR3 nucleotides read TGTGCCAGCAGTGCAGTTCAGGGGGTGAACACTGAAGCTTTCTTT. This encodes CASSAVQGVNTEAFF.

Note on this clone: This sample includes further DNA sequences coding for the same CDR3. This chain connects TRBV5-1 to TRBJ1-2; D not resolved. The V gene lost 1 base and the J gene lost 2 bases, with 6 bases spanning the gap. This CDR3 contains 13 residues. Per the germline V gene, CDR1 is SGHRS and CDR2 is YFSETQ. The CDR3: CASSLTENYGYTF. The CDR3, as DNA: TGCGCCAGCAGCTTGACCGAGAACTATGGCTACACCTTC.

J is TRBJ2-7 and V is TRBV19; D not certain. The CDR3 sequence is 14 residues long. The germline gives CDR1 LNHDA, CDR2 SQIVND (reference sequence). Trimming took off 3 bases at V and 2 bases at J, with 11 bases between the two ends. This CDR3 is CASSISAVAYEQYF. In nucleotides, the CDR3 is TGTGCCAGTAGTATCTCGGCAGTGGCCTACGAGCAGTACTTC.

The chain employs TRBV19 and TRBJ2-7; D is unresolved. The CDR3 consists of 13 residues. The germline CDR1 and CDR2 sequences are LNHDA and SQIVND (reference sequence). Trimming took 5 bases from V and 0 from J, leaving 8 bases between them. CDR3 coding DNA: TGTGCCAGTAGTCAGTTCGTCTCCTACGAGCAGTACTTC. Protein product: CASSQFVSYEQYF.

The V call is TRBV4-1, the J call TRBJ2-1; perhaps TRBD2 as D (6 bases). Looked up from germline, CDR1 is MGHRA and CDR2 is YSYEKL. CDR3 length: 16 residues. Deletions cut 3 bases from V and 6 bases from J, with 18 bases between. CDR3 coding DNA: TGCGCCAGCAGCCACCTACGGGGGAGTGTGGTCAATGAGCAGTTCTTC. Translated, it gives CASSHLRGSVVNEQFF.

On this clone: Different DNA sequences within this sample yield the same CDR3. The CDR3 here is CASSQAPGYEQYF. Written as DNA, the CDR3 is TGCGCCAGCAGCCAAGCCCCGGGCTACGAGCAGTACTTC. The chain combines TRBV4-3 with TRBJ2-7, with D unclear. Germline V gives CDR1 LGHNA, CDR2 YSLEER. The CDR3 spans 13 residues. Trimming pared 1 base from V and 3 bases from J, leaving 7 bases between.

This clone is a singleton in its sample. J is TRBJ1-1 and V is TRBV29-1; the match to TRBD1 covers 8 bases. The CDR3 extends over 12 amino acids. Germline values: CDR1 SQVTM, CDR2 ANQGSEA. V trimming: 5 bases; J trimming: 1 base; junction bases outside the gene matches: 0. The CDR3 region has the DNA TGCAGCGTTACAGGGGGGAACACTGAAGCTTTCTTT. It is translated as CSVTGGNTEAFF.